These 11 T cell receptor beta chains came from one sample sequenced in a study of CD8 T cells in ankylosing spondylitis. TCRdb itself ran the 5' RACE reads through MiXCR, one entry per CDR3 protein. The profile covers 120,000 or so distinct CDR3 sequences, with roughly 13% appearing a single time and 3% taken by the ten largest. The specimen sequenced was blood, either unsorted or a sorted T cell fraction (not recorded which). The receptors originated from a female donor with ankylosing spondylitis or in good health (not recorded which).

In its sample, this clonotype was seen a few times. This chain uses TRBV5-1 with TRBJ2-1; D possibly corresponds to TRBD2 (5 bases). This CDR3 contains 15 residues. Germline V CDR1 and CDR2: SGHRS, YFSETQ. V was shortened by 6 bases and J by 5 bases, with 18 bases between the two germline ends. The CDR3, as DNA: TGCGCCAGCACCTCCCTTCCGGGAATCGACAATGAGCAGTTCTTC. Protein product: CASTSLPGIDNEQFF.

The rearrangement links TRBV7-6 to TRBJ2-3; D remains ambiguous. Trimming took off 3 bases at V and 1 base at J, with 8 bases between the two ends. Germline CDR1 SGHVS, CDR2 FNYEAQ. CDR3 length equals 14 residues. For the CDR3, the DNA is TGTGCCAGCAGCTTTGGGATTGGCACAGATACGCAGTATTTT. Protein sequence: CASSFGIGTDTQYF.

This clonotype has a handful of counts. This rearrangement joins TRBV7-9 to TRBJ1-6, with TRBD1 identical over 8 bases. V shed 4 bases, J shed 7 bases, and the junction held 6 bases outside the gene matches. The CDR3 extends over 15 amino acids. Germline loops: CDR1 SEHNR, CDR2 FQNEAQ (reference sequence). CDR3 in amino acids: CASSSSQGANSPLHF. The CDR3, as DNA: TGTGCCAGCAGCTCCTCTCAGGGGGCGAATTCACCCCTCCACTTT.

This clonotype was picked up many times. Here the CDR3 DNA reads TGTGCCAGCAGCAGGACAGTGGGGGAAAAACTGTTTTTT. This gives the protein CASSRTVGEKLFF. The chain couples TRBV28 to TRBJ1-4, with D tentatively TRBD1 (6 bases). CDR1 and CDR2 (germline): MDHEN, SYDVKM. V was shortened by 6 bases and J by 8 bases, with 13 bases between the two germline ends. This CDR3 is 13 amino acids long. The full variable domain, in which reference TRBV28 and TRBJ1-4 provide the parts outside the CDR3, is DVKVTQSSRYLVKRTGEKVFLECVQDMDHENMFWYRQDPGLGLRLIYFSYDVKMKEKGDIPEGYSVSREKKERFSLILESASTNQTSMYLCASSRTVGEKLFFGSGTQLSVL.

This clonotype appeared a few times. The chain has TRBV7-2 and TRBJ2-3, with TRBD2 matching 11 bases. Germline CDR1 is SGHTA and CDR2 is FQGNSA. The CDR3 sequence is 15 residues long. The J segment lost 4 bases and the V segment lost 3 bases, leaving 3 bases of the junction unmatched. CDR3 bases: TGTGCCAGCAGCTTCCAGACTAGCGGGGCAGATACGCAGTATTTT. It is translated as CASSFQTSGADTQYF.

The CDR3 DNA sequence: TGTGCCAGCAGCATCGGGACAGGGGCCTACAATGAGCAGTTCTTC. Its protein product is CASSIGTGAYNEQFF. The chain recombines TRBV12-3 or TRBV12-4 with TRBJ2-1, with 10 bases lining up with TRBD1. The V segment lost 6 bases and the J segment 2 bases; nucleotides outside the gene matches: 4. The CDR3 length is 15 residues.

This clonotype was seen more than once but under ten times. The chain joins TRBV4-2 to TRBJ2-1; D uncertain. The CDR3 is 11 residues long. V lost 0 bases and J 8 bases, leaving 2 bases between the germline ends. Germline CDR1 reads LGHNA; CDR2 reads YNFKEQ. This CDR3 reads CASSQDHEQFF. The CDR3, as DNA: TGTGCCAGCAGCCAAGACCATGAGCAGTTCTTC.

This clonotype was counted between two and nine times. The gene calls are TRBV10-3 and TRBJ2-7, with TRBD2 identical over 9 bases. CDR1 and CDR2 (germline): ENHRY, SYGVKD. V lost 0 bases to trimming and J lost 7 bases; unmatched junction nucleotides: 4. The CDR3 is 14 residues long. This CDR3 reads CAISESSGSSEQYF. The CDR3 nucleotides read TGTGCCATCAGTGAGTCTAGCGGGAGTAGTGAGCAGTACTTC.

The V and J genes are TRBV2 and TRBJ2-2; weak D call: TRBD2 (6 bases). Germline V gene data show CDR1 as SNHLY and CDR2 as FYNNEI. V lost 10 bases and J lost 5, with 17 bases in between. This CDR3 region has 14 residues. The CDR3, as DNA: TGTGCCACCACACCCGGGGAGGTGACCGGGGAGCTGTTTTTT. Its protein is CATTPGEVTGELFF.

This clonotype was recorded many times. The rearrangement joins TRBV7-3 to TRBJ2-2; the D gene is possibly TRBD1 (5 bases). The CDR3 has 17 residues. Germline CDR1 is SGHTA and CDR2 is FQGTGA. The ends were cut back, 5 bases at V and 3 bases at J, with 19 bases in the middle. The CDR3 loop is CASSPTAPRGYTGELFF. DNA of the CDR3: TGTGCCAGCAGCCCTACGGCGCCTAGGGGTTACACCGGGGAGCTGTTTTTT.

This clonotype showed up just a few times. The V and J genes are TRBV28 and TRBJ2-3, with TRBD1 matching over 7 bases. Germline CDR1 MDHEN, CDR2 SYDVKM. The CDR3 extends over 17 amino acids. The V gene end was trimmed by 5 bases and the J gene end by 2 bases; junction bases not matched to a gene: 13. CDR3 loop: CASSLPRQGPNTDTQYF. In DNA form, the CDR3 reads TGTGCCAGCAGTCTCCCCCGACAGGGCCCAAACACAGATACGCAGTATTTT.